This TCR beta chain was profiled in a study of T cell repertoires in cytomegalovirus infection. Study information: CMV epitopes, recently identified HLA-C-restricted and well-studied HLA-B-restricted, were used. The public TCR beta signatures pointed to both CMV infection and matching HLA type.

This clonotype was observed a handful of times. Its specificity is not known. The germline V and J ends were trimmed by 5 bases and 6 bases, with 13 bases remaining between them. The CDR3 is 13 amino acids. The study, taken as a whole, reports: HLA-C-restricted CMV clonotypes gave the most frequent clonotype in two of eight donors. Cumulated frequencies of public TCR beta families served to identify carriers of CMV plus the relevant HLA.

Via MiXCR, TCRdb re-called the reads, giving one row per CDR3 protein. Of a few hundred thousand distinct CDR3 sequences listed, just under 30% are singletons. This receptor was identified in a human donor in good health (CMV status not recorded). Some clones in this sample may be carry-over from other donors' samples. The starting material was cultured PBMCs, obtained from culture after CMV antigen stimulation. The V gene is TRBV12-3 or TRBV12-4, the J gene TRBJ1-2; D remains unclear. The CDR3 region has the DNA TGTGCCAGCAGTACCGCCGGGGAACATGGCTACACCTTC. Encoded protein: CASSTAGEHGYTF.